A single sample gave rise to the 2 T cell receptor beta chains below, sequenced in a study of T cell responses to AZD1222 COVID-19 vaccine (TCRdb year 2021). The method behind the library was the immunoSEQ multiplex PCR assay. TCRdb's version of the immuneACCESS table is confined to in-frame rearrangements and falls short of the full clone set. An unresolved V gene accounts for under half of the shortfall where checked; the remainder is of unknown origin. The sample profile shows roughly 150,000 clones; 90% of them were found once. The ten largest clones represent approximately 2% of the sample. The sample's time point label, in plain terms: baseline before first vaccination. This specimen was peripheral blood, taken on day 0 of AZD1222 vaccination. Receptors originate from an adult in good health.

This chain links TRBV12-3 or TRBV12-4 with TRBJ2-7, with D perhaps TRBD1 (5 bases). CDR3 length: 13 amino acids. V was cut by 1 base and J by 2 bases, with 6 bases left in between. CDR3 DNA: TGTGCCAGCAGTTTAGGGGGCCCCTACGAGCAGTACTTC. Residues: CASSLGGPYEQYF.

V usage is TRBV4-2 and J usage is TRBJ2-1; D ambiguous. This CDR3 is 14 amino acids long. Trimming removed 0 bases from V and 3 bases from J, with 6 bases in between. Germline V gene data show CDR1 as LGHNA and CDR2 as YNFKEQ. CDR3 in amino acids: CASSQDLLYNEQFF. The CDR3 nucleotides are TGTGCCAGCAGCCAAGATCTTCTCTACAATGAGCAGTTCTTC.